Listed below are T cell receptor beta chains from one sample, sequenced in a study of blood T cell repertoires in COVID-19. Assay: immunoSEQ multiplex PCR; the TCRdb copy retains only in-frame clones and omits some. The sample lists about 29,000 clones; 70% to 80% were seen once. Sequencing used peripheral blood. Every receptor here comes from a woman between 65 and 79 years old with acute or convalescent COVID-19. CDR3s include the opening cysteine and the closing phenylalanine or tryptophan. The D gene is left open where the match is weak. Clone sizes are given selectively: once, few, many, or a class where the clone is expanded.

>TRBJ2-5|.|TRBV7-9|.
CASSLPRAPKYF
TGTGCCAGCAGCCTCCCCCGCGCCCCAAAGTACTTC
>TRBJ2-3|TRBD2|TRBV27|few
CASSFFGAGDATDTQYF
TGTGCCAGCAGTTTTTTCGGTGCGGGGGACGCCACAGATACGCAGTATTTT
>TRBJ2-2|.|TRBV9|.
CASSVEGDAGGELFF
TGTGCCAGCAGCGTAGAGGGGGACGCCGGCGGGGAGCTGTTTTTT
>TRBJ1-2|.|TRBV9|many
CASSPRDISSRLTF
TGTGCCAGCAGCCCCCGGGACATCTCCTCTAGGCTCACCTTC
>TRBJ2-5|TRBD1|TRBV28|.
CASSGGQGGLVETQYF
TGTGCCAGCAGCGGGGGACAGGGAGGTTTGGTGGAGACCCAGTACTTC
>TRBJ2-1|.|TRBV5-6|.
CASSFTVSFEQFF
TGTGCCAGCAGCTTTACAGTCAGCTTTGAGCAGTTCTTC
>TRBJ1-1|.|TRBV5-4|many
CASSPRTDAAEAFF
TGTGCCAGCAGCCCGAGGACAGACGCGGCTGAAGCTTTCTTT
>TRBJ2-7|.|TRBV27|.
CASSFVQGGAYEQYF
TGTGCCAGCAGTTTCGTCCAGGGTGGCGCCTACGAGCAGTACTTC
>TRBJ2-7|.|TRBV5-3|.
CARSYSPYSYEQYF
TGTGCCAGAAGCTACAGCCCGTACTCCTACGAGCAGTACTTC
>TRBJ2-7|TRBD1|TRBV7-6|.
CASSSYRGRSDEQYF
TGTGCCAGCAGCTCCTACAGGGGGCGGTCGGACGAGCAGTACTTC
>TRBJ2-5|TRBD2|TRBV4-3|once
CASSQDTTSGGEETQYF
TGCGCCAGCAGCCAAGATACCACTAGCGGGGGGGAAGAGACCCAGTACTTC
>TRBJ2-7|.|TRBV3-1/TRBV3-2|.
CASSVGSAGMFSYEQYF
TGTGCCAGCAGCGTGGGGTCAGCGGGCATGTTCTCCTACGAGCAGTACTTC
>TRBJ2-2|TRBD1|TRBV7-2|once
CASSPGQGAGELFF
TGTGCCAGCAGCCCGGGACAGGGGGCCGGGGAGCTGTTTTTT
>TRBJ2-1|TRBD2|TRBV9|once
CASSAPGGIYNEQFF
TGTGCCAGCAGCGCACCGGGGGGGATCTACAATGAGCAGTTCTTC